Below, 8 T cell receptor beta chains from the same sample are listed, as sequenced in a study of T cells expressing NK-cell markers. TCRdb re-analyzed the 5' RACE reads; it lists each CDR3 protein once, without DNA. Here the sample table reports 400,000 to 450,000 distinct CDR3 sequences. Sequenced input: blood T cells: a sorted CD56 or NKG2C T cell subset, CD4+ or CD8+ T cells, or bulk PBMC T cells (not recorded which). These TCRs come from a woman between 18 and 69 years old in good health.

V usage is TRBV20-1 and J usage is TRBJ2-4. Germline loops: CDR1 DFQATT, CDR2 SNEGSKA (reference sequence). This CDR3 is 13 amino acids long. The CDR3 reads CSARDKAKNIQYF.

This chain uses TRBV24-1 with TRBJ1-5. Germline CDR1 is KGHDR and CDR2 is SFDVKD. The CDR3 runs to 15 residues. The chain's CDR3 is CATSDRRDSNQPQHF.

The rearrangement uses TRBV25-1 and TRBJ2-1. Germline-derived CDR1 and CDR2 are MGHDK and SYGVNS. CDR3 length: 14 amino acids. CDR3 loop: CASSEFRKGDEQFF.

The V call is TRBV5-6, the J call TRBJ1-5; TCRdb outputs TRBD1, but without DNA this stays unchecked. The CDR3 sequence is 15 residues long. Germline CDR1 and CDR2: SGHDT and YYEEEE. Here the CDR3 reads CASSLLLQGEQPQHF.

This chain uses TRBV11-3 with TRBJ2-1; TCRdb picks TRBD1, but there is no DNA to check that call. The CDR3 extends over 15 amino acids. In germline, CDR1 is SGHNT, CDR2 YENEEA. The CDR3 region is CASSLGQGSGNEQFF. Supplemented by reference TRBV11-3 and TRBJ2-1, the full variable domain reads EAGVVQSPRYKIIEKKQPVAFWCNPISGHNTLYWYLQNLGQGPELLIRYENEEAVDDSQLPKDRFSAERLKGVDSTLKIQPAELGDSAVYLCASSLGQGSGNEQFFGPGTRLTVL.

The gene calls are TRBV20-1 and TRBJ2-7; absent DNA, TCRdb's TRBD1 call cannot be checked. CDR1 is DFQATT, CDR2 SNEGSKA, per germline (reference sequence). The CDR3 loop spans 15 amino acids. CDR3 protein: CSARDVGQGGDEQYF.

This sequence joins TRBV20-1 and TRBJ2-3; lacking DNA, the TRBD1 call made by TCRdb goes unchecked. This CDR3 comprises 14 residues. Germline-derived CDR1 and CDR2 are DFQATT and SNEGSKA (reference sequence). The CDR3 sequence is CSAGTVLLTGTQYF.

V usage is TRBV12-3 or TRBV12-4 and J usage is TRBJ2-1; absent DNA, TCRdb's TRBD1 call cannot be checked. The CDR3 consists of 15 residues. This CDR3 reads CASSPGGGGGDEQFF.